Sequencing of this T cell receptor beta chain was carried out in a study of regulatory T cells in long-lasting Graves disease. In this sample, this clonotype turned up many times. As yet, its antigen is unknown. Time point specified: persistent/refractory GD, antithyroid drugs over 5 years with positive TRAb. Extracted RNA from PBMCs served as the source of the TCR library. Building the TCR beta libraries relied on iRepertoire HTBI primers, and CDR3 regions underwent Arm-PCR. TCRdb re-derived calls from the multiplex PCR reads in MiXCR, one entry per CDR3 protein. The sample consists of 300,000 or so distinct CDR3 sequences, less than 20% of them appearing once. Study findings and constraints: Persistent patients had a count of shared public clonotypes (approximately 2,800) that exceeded that of new patients (about 870).

The sample consisted of peripheral blood mononuclear cells (PBMCs), taken when the disease was refractory, from a patient treated with antithyroid drugs. The receptor was derived from a female donor with Graves disease.

CDR3: CASNRQGVSQETQYF. The CDR3 DNA is TGTGCCAGCAATAGACAGGGGGTTTCTCAAGAGACCCAGTACTTC. The chain carries TRBV2 and TRBJ2-5, with TRBD1 matching over 9 bases. This CDR3 has 15 residues. Trimming removed 7 bases from V and 2 bases from J; junction bases left unmatched: 8. Germline V gene data show CDR1 as SNHLY and CDR2 as FYNNEI.